This T cell receptor (beta chain) was identified in a study of blood T cell repertoires in COVID-19. At the level of the study: Sites across the United States, Italy and Spain contributed samples from acute and convalescent COVID-19. Sample material is recorded as cDNA or gDNA derived from T cells, B-cell-depleted T cells, or PBMCs.

The CDR3 consists of 16 residues. The V gene's germline CDR1 is SGHDT and CDR2 YYEEEE. The V and J ends lost 2 bases and 3 bases, in that order; junction bases with no gene match: 10. Sequenced by immunoSEQ multiplex PCR; TCRdb stores in-frame clones only, minus some. This table holds more than 40,000 clones, about 89% found once. This clone was recorded once. Sequencing used peripheral blood. The chain uses TRBV5-6 and TRBJ2-7; 8 bases are shared with TRBD1. This receptor was identified in a man aged 60-69 years with active or convalescent COVID-19. CDR3 protein: CASSFRPQGVYYEQYF. In DNA form, the CDR3 reads TGTGCCAGCAGCTTTCGCCCACAGGGGGTCTACTACGAGCAGTACTTC.